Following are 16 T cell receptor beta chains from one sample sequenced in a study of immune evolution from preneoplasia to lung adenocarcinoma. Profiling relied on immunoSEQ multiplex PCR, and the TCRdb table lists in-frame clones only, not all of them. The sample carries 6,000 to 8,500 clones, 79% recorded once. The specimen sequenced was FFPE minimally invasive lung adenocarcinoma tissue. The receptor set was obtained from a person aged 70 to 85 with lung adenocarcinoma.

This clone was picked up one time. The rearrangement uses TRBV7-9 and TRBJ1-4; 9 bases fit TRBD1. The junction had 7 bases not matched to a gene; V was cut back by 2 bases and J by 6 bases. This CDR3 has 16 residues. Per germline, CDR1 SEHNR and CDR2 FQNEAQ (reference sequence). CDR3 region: CASSLLWDRDYEKLFF. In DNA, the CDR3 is TGTGCCAGCAGCTTACTCTGGGACAGGGATTATGAAAAACTGTTTTTT. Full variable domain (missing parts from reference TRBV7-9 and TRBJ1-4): DTGVSQNPRHKITKRGQNVTFRCDPISEHNRLYWYRQTLGQGPEFLTYFQNEAQLEKSRLLSDRFSAERPKGSFSTLEIQRTEQGDSAMYLCASSLLWDRDYEKLFFGSGTQLSVL.

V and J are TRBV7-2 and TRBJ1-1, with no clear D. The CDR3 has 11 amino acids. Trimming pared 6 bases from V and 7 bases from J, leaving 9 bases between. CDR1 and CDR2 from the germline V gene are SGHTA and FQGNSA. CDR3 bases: TGTGCCAGCAGACAAGAGGTTGAAGCTTTCTTT. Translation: CASRQEVEAFF.

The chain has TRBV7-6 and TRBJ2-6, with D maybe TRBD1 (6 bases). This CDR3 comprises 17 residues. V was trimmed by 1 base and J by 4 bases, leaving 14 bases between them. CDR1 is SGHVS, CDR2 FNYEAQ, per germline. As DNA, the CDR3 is TGTGCCAGCAGCTTAGGGGTCCCAGGGGACGGGGCCAACGTCCTGACTTTC. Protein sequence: CASSLGVPGDGANVLTF.

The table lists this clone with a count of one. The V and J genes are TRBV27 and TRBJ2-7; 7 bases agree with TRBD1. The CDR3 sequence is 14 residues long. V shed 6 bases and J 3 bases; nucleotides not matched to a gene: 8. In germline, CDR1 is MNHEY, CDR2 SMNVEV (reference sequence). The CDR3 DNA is TGTGCCAGCAGCGGGACAGCCCTATACTACGAGCAGTACTTC. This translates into CASSGTALYYEQYF.

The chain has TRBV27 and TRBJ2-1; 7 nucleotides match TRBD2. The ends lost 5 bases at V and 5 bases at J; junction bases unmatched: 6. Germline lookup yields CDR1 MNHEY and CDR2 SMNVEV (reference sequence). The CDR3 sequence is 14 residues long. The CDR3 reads CASSAGLTDNEQFF. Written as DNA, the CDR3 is TGTGCCAGCAGTGCGGGACTAACCGACAATGAGCAGTTCTTC.

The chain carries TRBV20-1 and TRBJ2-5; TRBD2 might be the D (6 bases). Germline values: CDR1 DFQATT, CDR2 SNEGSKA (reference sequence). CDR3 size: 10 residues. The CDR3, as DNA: TGCTCAGGCGGGACGGAGACCCAGTACTTC. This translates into CSGGTETQYF.

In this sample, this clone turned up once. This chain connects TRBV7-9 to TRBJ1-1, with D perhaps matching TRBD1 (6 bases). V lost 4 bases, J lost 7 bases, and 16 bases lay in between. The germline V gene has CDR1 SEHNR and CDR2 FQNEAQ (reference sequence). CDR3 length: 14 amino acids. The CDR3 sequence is CASSSMGGASEAFF. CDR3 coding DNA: TGTGCCAGCAGCTCGATGGGGGGGGCAAGTGAAGCTTTCTTT.

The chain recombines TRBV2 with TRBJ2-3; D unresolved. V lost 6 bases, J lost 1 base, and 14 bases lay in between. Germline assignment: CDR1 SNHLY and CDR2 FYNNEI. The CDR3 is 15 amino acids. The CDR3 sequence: CASSVGRHGTDTQYF. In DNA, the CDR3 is TGTGCCAGCAGCGTTGGTCGACACGGCACAGATACGCAGTATTTT.

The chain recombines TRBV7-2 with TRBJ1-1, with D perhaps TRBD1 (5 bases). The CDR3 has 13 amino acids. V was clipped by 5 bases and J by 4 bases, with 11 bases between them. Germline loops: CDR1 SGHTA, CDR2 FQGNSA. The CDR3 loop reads CASSHDSTTEAFF. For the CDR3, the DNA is TGTGCCAGCAGCCACGACAGTACCACTGAAGCTTTCTTT.

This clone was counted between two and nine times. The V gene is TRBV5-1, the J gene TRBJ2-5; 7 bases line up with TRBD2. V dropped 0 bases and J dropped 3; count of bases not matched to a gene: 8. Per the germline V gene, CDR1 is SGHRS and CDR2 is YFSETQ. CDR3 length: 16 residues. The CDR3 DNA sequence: TGCGCCAGCAGCTTGGTTGTGTCGGGACTAAAAGAGACCCAGTACTTC. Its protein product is CASSLVVSGLKETQYF.

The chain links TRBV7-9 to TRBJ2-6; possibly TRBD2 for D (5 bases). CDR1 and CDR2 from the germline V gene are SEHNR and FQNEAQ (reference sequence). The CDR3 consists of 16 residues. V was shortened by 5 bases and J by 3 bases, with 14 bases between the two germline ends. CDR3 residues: CASSRGRTRGANVLTF. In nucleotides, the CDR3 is TGTGCCAGCAGCCGGGGTCGTACGCGTGGGGCCAACGTCCTGACTTTC.

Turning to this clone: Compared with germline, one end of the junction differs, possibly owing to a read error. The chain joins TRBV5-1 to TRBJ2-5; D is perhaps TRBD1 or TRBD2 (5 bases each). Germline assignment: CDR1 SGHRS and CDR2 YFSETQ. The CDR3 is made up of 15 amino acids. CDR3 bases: TGCGCCAGCAGCTGGGGTGGGGGAGACCAGGAGACCCAGTACTTC. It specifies CASSWGGGDQETQYF.

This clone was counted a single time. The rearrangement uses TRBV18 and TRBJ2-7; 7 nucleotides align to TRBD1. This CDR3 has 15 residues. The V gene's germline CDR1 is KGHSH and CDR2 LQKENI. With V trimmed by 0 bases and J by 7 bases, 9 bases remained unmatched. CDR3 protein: CASSPPNRGSVEQYF. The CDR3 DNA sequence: TGTGCCAGCTCACCACCGAACAGGGGATCAGTGGAGCAGTACTTC.

CDR3 DNA: TGTGCCAGCAGCCCCCACCGGGGCTTTAATGAGCAGTTCTTC. Amino acids: CASSPHRGFNEQFF. V gene TRBV11-2 combines with J gene TRBJ2-1, with D perhaps being TRBD1 or TRBD2 (5 bases each). Between the trimmed V and J ends, which lost 5 bases and 7 bases, there was a span of 15 bases. This CDR3 spans 14 amino acids. Per the germline V gene, CDR1 is SGHAT and CDR2 is FQNNGV.

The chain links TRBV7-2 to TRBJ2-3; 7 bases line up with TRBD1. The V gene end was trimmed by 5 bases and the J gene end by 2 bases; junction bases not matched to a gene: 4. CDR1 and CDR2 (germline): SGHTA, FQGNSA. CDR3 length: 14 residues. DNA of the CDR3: TGTGCCAGCAGCAAGGGACAGTCCACAGATACGCAGTATTTT. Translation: CASSKGQSTDTQYF.

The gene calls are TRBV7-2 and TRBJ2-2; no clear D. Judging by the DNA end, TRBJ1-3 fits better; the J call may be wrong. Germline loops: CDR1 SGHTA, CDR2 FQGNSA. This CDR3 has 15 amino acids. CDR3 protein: CASSLEALSGNTIYF. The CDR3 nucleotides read TGTGCCAGCAGCTTAGAGGCCCTCTCTGGAAACACCATATATTTT.